This entry features one T cell receptor beta chain sequence. Its cognate antigen is unknown. This record belongs to a study of a mutant IDH1 vaccine in newly diagnosed glioma. Study details: Patients were given eight vaccinations, scheduled in weeks 1, 3, 5, 7, 11, 15, 19 and 23. Among treated patients, about 60% were male and about 38% female, and mean age was 40.4 years.

Specified time point: week 23, last vaccination. It was 300 ug of mutant IDH1 20-mer peptide that made up each vaccine dose, given with topical imiquimod. The astrocytomas were IDH1-mutant, ATRX-negative, and WHO grade 3 or 4. The study's findings and limits: There were vaccine-induced immune responses in just over 90% of the patients.

Libraries were prepared by immunoSEQ multiplex PCR; TCRdb keeps only in-frame clonotypes and omits some of them. The sample shows approximately 45,000 clones, around 93% of them seen only once. The CDR3 sequence is 16 residues long. Per the germline V gene, CDR1 is PRHDT and CDR2 is FYEKMQ (reference sequence). Trimming took off 0 bases at V and 8 bases at J, with 19 bases between the two ends. The starting material was PBMCs, obtained from a glioma patient whose treatment included an IDH1 peptide vaccine. This rearrangement joins TRBV13 to TRBJ1-2, with D unresolved. This receptor was obtained from a man aged 45-60 years with glioma. The CDR3 bases are TGTGCCAGCAGCTTAGGGTCTGGGTACAGTCAAGGAGGCTACACCTTC. Protein sequence: CASSLGSGYSQGGYTF.